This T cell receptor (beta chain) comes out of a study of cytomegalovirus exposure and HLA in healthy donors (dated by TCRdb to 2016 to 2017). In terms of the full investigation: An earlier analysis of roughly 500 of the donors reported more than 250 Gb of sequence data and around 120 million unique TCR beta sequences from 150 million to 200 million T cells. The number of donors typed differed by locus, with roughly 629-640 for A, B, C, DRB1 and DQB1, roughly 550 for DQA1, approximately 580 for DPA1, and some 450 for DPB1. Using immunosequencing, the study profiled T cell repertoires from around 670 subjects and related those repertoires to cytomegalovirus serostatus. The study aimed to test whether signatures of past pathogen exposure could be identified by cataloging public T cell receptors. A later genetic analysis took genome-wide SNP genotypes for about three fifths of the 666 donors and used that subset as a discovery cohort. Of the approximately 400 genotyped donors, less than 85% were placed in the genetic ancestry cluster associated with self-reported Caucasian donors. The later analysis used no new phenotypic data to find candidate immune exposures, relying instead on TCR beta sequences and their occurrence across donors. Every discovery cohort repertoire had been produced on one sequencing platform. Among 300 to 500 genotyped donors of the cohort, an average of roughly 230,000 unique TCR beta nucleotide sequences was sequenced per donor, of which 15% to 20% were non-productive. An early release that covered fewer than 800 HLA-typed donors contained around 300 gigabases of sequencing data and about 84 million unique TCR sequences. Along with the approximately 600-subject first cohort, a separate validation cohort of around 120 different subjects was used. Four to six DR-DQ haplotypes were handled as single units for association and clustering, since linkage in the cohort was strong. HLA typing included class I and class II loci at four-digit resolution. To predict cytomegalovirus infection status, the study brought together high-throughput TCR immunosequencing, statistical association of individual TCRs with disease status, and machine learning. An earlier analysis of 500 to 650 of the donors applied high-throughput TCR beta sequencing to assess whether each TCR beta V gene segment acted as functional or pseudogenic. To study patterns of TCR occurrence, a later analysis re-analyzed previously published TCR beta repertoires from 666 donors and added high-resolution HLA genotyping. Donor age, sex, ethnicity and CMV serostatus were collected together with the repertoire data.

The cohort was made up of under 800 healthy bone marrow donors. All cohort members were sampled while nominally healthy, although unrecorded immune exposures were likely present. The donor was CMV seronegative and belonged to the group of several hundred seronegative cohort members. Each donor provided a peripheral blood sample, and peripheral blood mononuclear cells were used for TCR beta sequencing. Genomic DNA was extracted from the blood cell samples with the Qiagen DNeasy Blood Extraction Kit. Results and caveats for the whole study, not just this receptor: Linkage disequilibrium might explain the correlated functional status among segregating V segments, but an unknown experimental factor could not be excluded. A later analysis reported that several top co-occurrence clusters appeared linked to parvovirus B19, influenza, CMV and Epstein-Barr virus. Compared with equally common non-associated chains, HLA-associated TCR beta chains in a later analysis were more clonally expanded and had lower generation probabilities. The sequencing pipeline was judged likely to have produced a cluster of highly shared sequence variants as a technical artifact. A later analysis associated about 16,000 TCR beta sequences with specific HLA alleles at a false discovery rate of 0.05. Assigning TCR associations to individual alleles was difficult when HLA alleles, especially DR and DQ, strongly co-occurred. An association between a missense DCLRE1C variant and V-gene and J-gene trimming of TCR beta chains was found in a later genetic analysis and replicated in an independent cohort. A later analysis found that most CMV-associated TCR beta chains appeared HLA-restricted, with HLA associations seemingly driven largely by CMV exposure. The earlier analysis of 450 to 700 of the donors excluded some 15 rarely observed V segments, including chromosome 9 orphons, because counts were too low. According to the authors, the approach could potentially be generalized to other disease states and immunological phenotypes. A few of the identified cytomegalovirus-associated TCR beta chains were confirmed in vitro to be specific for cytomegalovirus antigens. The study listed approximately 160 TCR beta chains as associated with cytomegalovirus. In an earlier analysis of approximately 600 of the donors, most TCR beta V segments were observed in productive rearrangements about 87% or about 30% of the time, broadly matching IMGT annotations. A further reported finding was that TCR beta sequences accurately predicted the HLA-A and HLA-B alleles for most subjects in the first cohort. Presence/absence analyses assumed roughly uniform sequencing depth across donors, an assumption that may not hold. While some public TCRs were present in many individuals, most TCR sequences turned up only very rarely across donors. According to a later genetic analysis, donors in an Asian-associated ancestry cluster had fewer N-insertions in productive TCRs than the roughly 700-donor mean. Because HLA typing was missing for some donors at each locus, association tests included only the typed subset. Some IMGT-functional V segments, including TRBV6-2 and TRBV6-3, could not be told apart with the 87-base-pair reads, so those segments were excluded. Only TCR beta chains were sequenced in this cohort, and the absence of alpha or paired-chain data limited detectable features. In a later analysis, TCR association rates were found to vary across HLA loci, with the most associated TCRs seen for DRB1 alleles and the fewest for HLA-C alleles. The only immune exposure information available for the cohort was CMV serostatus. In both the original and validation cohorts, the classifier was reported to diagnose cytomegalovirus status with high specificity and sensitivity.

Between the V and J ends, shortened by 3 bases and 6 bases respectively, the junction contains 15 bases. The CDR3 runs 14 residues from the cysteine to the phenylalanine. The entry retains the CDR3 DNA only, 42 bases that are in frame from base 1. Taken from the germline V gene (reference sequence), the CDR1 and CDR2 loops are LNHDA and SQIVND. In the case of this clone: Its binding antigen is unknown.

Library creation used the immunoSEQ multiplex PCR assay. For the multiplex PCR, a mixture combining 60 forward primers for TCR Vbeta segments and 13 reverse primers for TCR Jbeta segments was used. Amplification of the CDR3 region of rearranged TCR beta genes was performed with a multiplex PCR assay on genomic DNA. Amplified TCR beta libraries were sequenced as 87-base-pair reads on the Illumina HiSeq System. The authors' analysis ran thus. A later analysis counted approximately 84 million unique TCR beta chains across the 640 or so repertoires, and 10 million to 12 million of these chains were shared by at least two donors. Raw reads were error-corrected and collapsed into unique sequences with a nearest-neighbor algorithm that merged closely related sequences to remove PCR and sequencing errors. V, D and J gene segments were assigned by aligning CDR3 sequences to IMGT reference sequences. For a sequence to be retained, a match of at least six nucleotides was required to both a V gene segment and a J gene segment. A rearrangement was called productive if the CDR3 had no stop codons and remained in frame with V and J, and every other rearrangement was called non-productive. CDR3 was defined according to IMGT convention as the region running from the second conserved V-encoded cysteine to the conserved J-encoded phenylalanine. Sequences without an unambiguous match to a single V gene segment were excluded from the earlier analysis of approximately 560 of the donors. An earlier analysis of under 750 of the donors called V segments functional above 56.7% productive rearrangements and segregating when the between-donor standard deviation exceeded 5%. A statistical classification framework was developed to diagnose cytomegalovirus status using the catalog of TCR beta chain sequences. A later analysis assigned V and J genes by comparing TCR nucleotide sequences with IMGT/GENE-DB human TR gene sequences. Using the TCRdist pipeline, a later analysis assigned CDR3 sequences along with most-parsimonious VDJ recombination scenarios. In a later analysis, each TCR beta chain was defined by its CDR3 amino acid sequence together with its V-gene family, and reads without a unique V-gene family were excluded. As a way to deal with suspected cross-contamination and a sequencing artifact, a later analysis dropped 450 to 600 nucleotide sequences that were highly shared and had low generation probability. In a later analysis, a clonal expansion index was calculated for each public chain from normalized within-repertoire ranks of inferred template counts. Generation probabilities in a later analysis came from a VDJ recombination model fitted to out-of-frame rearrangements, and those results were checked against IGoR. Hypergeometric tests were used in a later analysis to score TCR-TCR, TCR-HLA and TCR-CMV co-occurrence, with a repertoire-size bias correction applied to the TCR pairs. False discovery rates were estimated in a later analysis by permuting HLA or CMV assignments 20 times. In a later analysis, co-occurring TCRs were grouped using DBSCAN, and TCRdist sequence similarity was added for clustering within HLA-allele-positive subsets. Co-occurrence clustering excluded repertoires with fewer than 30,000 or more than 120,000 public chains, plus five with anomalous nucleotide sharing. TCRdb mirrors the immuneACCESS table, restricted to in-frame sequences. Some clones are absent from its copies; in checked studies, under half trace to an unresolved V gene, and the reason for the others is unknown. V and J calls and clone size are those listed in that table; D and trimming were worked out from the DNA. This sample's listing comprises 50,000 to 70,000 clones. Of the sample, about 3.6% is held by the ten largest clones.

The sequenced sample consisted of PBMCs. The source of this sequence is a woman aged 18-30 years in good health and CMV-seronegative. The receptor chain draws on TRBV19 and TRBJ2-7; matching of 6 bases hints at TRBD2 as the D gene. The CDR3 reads CASSILEGGSEQYF. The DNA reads TGTGCCAGTAGTATTCTAGAGGGAGGCAGCGAGCAGTACTTC.